Listed below are T cell receptor beta chains from one sample, sequenced in a study of radiation and T cells in renal cell carcinoma. Using immunoSEQ multiplex PCR, the repertoire was profiled, and TCRdb retains in-frame clones only, with some absent. Among about 130,000 clones listed, around 84% were seen once. This specimen was blood, taken from a patient whose treatment included radiotherapy and nephrectomy. These receptors were taken from a woman aged 55-69 years with renal cell carcinoma. CDR3s include the opening cysteine and the closing phenylalanine or tryptophan. Clone sizes are given selectively: once, few, many, or a class where the clone is expanded.

J,size,V,CDR3
TRBJ1-1,few,TRBV4-3,CASSQEYRVAEAFF
TRBJ2-7,-,TRBV6-6,CASRLLAGGSYEQYF
TRBJ2-3,-,TRBV5-1,CASSLNSGPGDGTDTQYF
TRBJ1-1,-,TRBV29-1,CSAGTTVEAFF
TRBJ1-3,-,TRBV6-5,CASSPLGLSGNTIYF
TRBJ2-5,-,TRBV28,CASSFSLAGDGGTQYF
TRBJ2-1,-,TRBV5-1,CASSRGTSGRRLYNEQFF
TRBJ1-2,-,TRBV6-1,CASKIDRVKSYGYTF
TRBJ1-1,few,TRBV4-2,CASSQGRDTEAFF
TRBJ1-2,-,TRBV30,CAWSVRGFRSYGYTF
TRBJ1-4,-,TRBV27,CASSLGGTVGEKLFF